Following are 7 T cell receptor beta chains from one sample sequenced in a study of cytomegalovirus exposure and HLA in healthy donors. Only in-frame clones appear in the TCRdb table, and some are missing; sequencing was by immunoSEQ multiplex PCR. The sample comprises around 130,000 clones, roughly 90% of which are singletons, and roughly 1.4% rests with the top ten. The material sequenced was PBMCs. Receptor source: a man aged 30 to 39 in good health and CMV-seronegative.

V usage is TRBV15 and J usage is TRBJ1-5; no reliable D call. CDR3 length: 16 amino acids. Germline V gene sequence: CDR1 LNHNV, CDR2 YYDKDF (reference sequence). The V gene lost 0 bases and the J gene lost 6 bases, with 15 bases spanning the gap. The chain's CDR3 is CATSRDRNSYFQPQHF. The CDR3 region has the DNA TGTGCCACCAGCAGAGATCGCAACAGCTATTTTCAGCCCCAGCATTTT.

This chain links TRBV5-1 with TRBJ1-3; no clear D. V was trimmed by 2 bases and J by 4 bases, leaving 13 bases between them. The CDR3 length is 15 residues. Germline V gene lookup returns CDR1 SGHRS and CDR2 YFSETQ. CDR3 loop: CASSFGPGSGNTIYF. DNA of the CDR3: TGCGCCAGCAGCTTTGGCCCGGGATCGGGAAACACCATATATTTT.

The DNA for the CDR3 is TGTGCCAGCCGGCGCGGCGAATACACCGGGGAGCTGTTTTTT. Protein sequence: CASRRGEYTGELFF. The chain couples TRBV6-4 to TRBJ2-2, with D hard to call. CDR3 size: 14 residues. The germline V and J ends were trimmed by 8 bases and 3 bases, with 13 bases remaining between them. Germline V gives CDR1 MRHNA, CDR2 SNTAGT.

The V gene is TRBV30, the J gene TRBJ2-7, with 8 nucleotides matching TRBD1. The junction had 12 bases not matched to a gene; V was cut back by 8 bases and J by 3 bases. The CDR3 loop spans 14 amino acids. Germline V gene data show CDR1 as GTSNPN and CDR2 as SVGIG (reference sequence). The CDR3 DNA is TGTGCCGGGGACCCCGGGACAGGTATCTACGAGCAGTACTTC. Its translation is CAGDPGTGIYEQYF.

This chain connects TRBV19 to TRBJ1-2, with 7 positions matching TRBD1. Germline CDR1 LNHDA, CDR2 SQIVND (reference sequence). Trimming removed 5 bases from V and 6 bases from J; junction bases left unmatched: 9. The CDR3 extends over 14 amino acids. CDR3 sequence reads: CASSLTGTANGYTF. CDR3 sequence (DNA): TGTGCCAGTAGTTTGACCGGGACAGCTAATGGCTACACCTTC.

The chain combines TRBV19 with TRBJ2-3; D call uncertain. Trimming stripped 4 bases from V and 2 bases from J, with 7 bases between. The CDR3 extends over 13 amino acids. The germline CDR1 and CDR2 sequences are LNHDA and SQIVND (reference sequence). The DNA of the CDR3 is TGTGCCAGTAGTACGCGGAACACAGATACGCAGTATTTT. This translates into CASSTRNTDTQYF.

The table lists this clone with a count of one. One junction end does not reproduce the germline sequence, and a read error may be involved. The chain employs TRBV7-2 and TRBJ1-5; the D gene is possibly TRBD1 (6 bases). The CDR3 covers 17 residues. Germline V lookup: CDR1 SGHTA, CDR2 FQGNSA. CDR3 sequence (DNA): TGTGCCAGCAGCCTAGCTGGGACACCAAATAGCAATCAGCCCCAGCATTTT. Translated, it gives CASSLAGTPNSNQPQHF.